The rows below give T cell receptor beta chains drawn from one sample of a study of human T cells and chemical hapten exposure. TCRdb reprocessed the RACE reads with MiXCR, giving one entry per CDR3 protein. The data hold about 42,000 distinct CDR3 sequences, with around 12% observed a single time. Material: whole blood, obtained in connection with sensitization to the hapten diphenylcyclopropenone (DPC). The receptors derive from a woman under 40 with alopecia areata. Some clones in this sample may be carry-over from other donors' samples. CDR3s include the opening cysteine and the closing phenylalanine or tryptophan. A D gene is named only where the DNA matches it firmly. Expanded clones get a size class; other rows say once, few or many, or leave the size out.

cdr3_nt: TGTGCCAGCAGCTTCCCAGCGGGGGGAAGCACAGATACGCAGTATTTT
cdr3_aa: CASSFPAGGSTDTQYF
v_call: TRBV7-2
d_call: TRBD2
clone_size: many
j_call: TRBJ2-3

cdr3_nt: TGCGCCAGCAGCCAAGATAGGACTAGCGCGTCCTACGAGCAGTACTTC
cdr3_aa: CASSQDRTSASYEQYF
v_call: TRBV4-3
d_call: TRBD2
clone_size: few
j_call: TRBJ2-7

cdr3_nt: TGTGCCAGCAAGGGGACAGGGAACTATGGCTACACCTTC
cdr3_aa: CASKGTGNYGYTF
v_call: TRBV28
d_call: TRBD1
clone_size: -
j_call: TRBJ1-2

cdr3_nt: TGCAGCGTGGGGACTTACTCCTACGAGCAGTACTTC
cdr3_aa: CSVGTYSYEQYF
v_call: TRBV29-1
d_call: -
clone_size: -
j_call: TRBJ2-7

cdr3_nt: TGTGCTAGCAGCTTATCCCGGGACAGGGAGCAGTACTTC
cdr3_aa: CASSLSRDREQYF
v_call: TRBV7-7
d_call: TRBD1
clone_size: -
j_call: TRBJ2-7

cdr3_nt: TGTGCCAGCAGCTGGGGACAGGTCAACTATGGCTACACCTTC
cdr3_aa: CASSWGQVNYGYTF
v_call: TRBV7-9
d_call: TRBD1
clone_size: -
j_call: TRBJ1-2

cdr3_nt: TGTGCCAGTAGTCGACAGGGGGCGTACAATGAGCAGTTCTTC
cdr3_aa: CASSRQGAYNEQFF
v_call: TRBV19
d_call: TRBD1
clone_size: -
j_call: TRBJ2-1

cdr3_nt: TGTGCCAGCAGCTTAATGGACAGCTCCTATGGCTACACCTTC
cdr3_aa: CASSLMDSSYGYTF
v_call: TRBV7-9
d_call: -
clone_size: -
j_call: TRBJ1-2

cdr3_nt: TGCAGTGCTAGAGAGGGCCGGGGATTCTACGAGCAGTACTTC
cdr3_aa: CSAREGRGFYEQYF
v_call: TRBV20-1
d_call: -
clone_size: once
j_call: TRBJ2-7

cdr3_nt: TGTGCCAGCTCCCCGACTAGCGGGTGGGAGACCCAGTACTTC
cdr3_aa: CASSPTSGWETQYF
v_call: TRBV18
d_call: TRBD2
clone_size: -
j_call: TRBJ2-5

cdr3_nt: TGTGCCGGCACACGGCGGGAGCGCACAGATACGCAGTATTTT
cdr3_aa: CAGTRRERTDTQYF
v_call: TRBV7-8
d_call: TRBD2
clone_size: few
j_call: TRBJ2-3

cdr3_nt: TGCAGCGTTGAGGGGAGGACATTTGAGCGACCGAGGAGCACTGAAGCTTTCTTT
cdr3_aa: CSVEGRTFERPRSTEAFF
v_call: TRBV29-1
d_call: -
clone_size: -
j_call: TRBJ1-1

cdr3_nt: TGTGCCAGCAGTTCCCCTGCCTCGGCCACCGGGGAGCTGTTTTTT
cdr3_aa: CASSSPASATGELFF
v_call: TRBV28
d_call: -
clone_size: -
j_call: TRBJ2-2

cdr3_nt: TGTGCCAGCAGTTTGCTAGCGGGAGTCGACGAGCAGTACTTC
cdr3_aa: CASSLLAGVDEQYF
v_call: TRBV12-3/TRBV12-4
d_call: TRBD2
clone_size: many
j_call: TRBJ2-7

cdr3_nt: TGCAGTGCTAGTCTCGGACTAGCGGAAACCTACGAGCAGTACTTC
cdr3_aa: CSASLGLAETYEQYF
v_call: TRBV20-1
d_call: TRBD2
clone_size: many
j_call: TRBJ2-7

cdr3_nt: TGTGCCAGCAGCCCTACGGGACTAGCGGAAGAGACCCAGTACTTC
cdr3_aa: CASSPTGLAEETQYF
v_call: TRBV7-3
d_call: TRBD2
clone_size: many
j_call: TRBJ2-5

cdr3_nt: TGCAGTGCCCCCCAGGGAGCCGTCACAGATACGCAGTATTTT
cdr3_aa: CSAPQGAVTDTQYF
v_call: TRBV20-1
d_call: -
clone_size: once
j_call: TRBJ2-3

cdr3_nt: TGTGCCAGCAGGAGGCTAGCGGCACAAGAGACCCAGTACTTC
cdr3_aa: CASRRLAAQETQYF
v_call: TRBV28
d_call: TRBD2
clone_size: many
j_call: TRBJ2-5

cdr3_nt: TGCGCCAGCAGCTTCATCGCAGGGGACAATGAGCAGTTCTTC
cdr3_aa: CASSFIAGDNEQFF
v_call: TRBV5-1
d_call: -
clone_size: few
j_call: TRBJ2-1

cdr3_nt: TGTGCCACCAGCACCGGACTAGCGGGAGTACATGAGCAGTTCTTC
cdr3_aa: CATSTGLAGVHEQFF
v_call: TRBV15
d_call: TRBD2
clone_size: few
j_call: TRBJ2-1

cdr3_nt: TGTGCCAGAAGCTTGTCAGCACGGATGAACACTGAAGCTTTCTTT
cdr3_aa: CARSLSARMNTEAFF
v_call: TRBV5-3
d_call: -
clone_size: -
j_call: TRBJ1-1

cdr3_nt: TGCAGCGTTGTTGAAGTTGTCTATGGCTACACCTTC
cdr3_aa: CSVVEVVYGYTF
v_call: TRBV29-1
d_call: -
clone_size: few
j_call: TRBJ1-2

cdr3_nt: TGTGCCAGCAGCTACCCCCAGGGTACCGGGGAGCTGTTTTTT
cdr3_aa: CASSYPQGTGELFF
v_call: TRBV7-9
d_call: -
clone_size: many
j_call: TRBJ2-2

cdr3_nt: TGTGCCAGCTCCTCCCAAGGGGGGGCCTCCTACGAGCAGTACTTC
cdr3_aa: CASSSQGGASYEQYF
v_call: TRBV2
d_call: -
clone_size: many
j_call: TRBJ2-7

cdr3_nt: TGTGCCAGCGCCCCCGGGGCTAACACTGAAGCTTTCTTT
cdr3_aa: CASAPGANTEAFF
v_call: TRBV7-3
d_call: -
clone_size: many
j_call: TRBJ1-1

cdr3_nt: TGTGCCAGCAGAATGACAGGAGAGAATTCACCCCTCCACTTT
cdr3_aa: CASRMTGENSPLHF
v_call: TRBV6-1
d_call: -
clone_size: many
j_call: TRBJ1-6

cdr3_nt: TGTGCCAGCAGGCTCGGGGCCGGGAATGAAAAACTGTTTTTT
cdr3_aa: CASRLGAGNEKLFF
v_call: TRBV6-5
d_call: -
clone_size: many
j_call: TRBJ1-4

cdr3_nt: TGTGCCAGCAGCTTAGTCGGACAGGGCTATGGCTACACCTTC
cdr3_aa: CASSLVGQGYGYTF
v_call: TRBV7-2
d_call: TRBD1
clone_size: few
j_call: TRBJ1-2

cdr3_nt: TGTGCCAGCAATGACCCGGGACGCAGAACTGAAGCTTTCTTT
cdr3_aa: CASNDPGRRTEAFF
v_call: TRBV12-3/TRBV12-4
d_call: -
clone_size: -
j_call: TRBJ1-1

cdr3_nt: TGTGCCAGCAGTCGGACTAGCGGGACCGGGGAGCTGTTTTTT
cdr3_aa: CASSRTSGTGELFF
v_call: TRBV28
d_call: TRBD2
clone_size: many
j_call: TRBJ2-2

cdr3_nt: TGTGCCAGCAGCCGAAGCCTATTCCGGGACTGGAAGCAAGAGACCCAGTACTTC
cdr3_aa: CASSRSLFRDWKQETQYF
v_call: TRBV13
d_call: -
clone_size: many
j_call: TRBJ2-5

cdr3_nt: TGCAGCGTAGAACAGGACAGGGCTAATGGCTACACCTTC
cdr3_aa: CSVEQDRANGYTF
v_call: TRBV29-1
d_call: TRBD1
clone_size: -
j_call: TRBJ1-2

cdr3_nt: TGTGCCATCAGTGAGTCTCCGAACACTGAAGCTTTCTTT
cdr3_aa: CAISESPNTEAFF
v_call: TRBV10-3
d_call: -
clone_size: many
j_call: TRBJ1-1

cdr3_nt: TGTGCCACCGGCGGGACTAGCGGGAGGTTCTCCTACGAGCAGTACTTC
cdr3_aa: CATGGTSGRFSYEQYF
v_call: TRBV15
d_call: TRBD2
clone_size: -
j_call: TRBJ2-7

cdr3_nt: TGCAGTGCTAGCAGGCGGGAGGGCACAGATACGCAGTATTTT
cdr3_aa: CSASRREGTDTQYF
v_call: TRBV20-1
d_call: TRBD2
clone_size: -
j_call: TRBJ2-3

cdr3_nt: TGTGCCAGCAGTGACCCGTCGACAGGGTTTAATGAGCAGTTCTTC
cdr3_aa: CASSDPSTGFNEQFF
v_call: TRBV6-4
d_call: TRBD1
clone_size: -
j_call: TRBJ2-1

cdr3_nt: TGTGCCAGCAGTTACTCGAGGACGAGCAATCAGCCCCAGCATTTT
cdr3_aa: CASSYSRTSNQPQHF
v_call: TRBV6-2/TRBV6-3
d_call: -
clone_size: -
j_call: TRBJ1-5

cdr3_nt: TGTGCCAGCAGTTATACCGGGACAGGGAGTGAAAAACTGTTTTTT
cdr3_aa: CASSYTGTGSEKLFF
v_call: TRBV6-5
d_call: TRBD1
clone_size: few
j_call: TRBJ1-4

cdr3_nt: TGTGCCAGCCGAACTAGCGGGAGTTCTCCCTACGAGCAGTACTTC
cdr3_aa: CASRTSGSSPYEQYF
v_call: TRBV28
d_call: TRBD2
clone_size: few
j_call: TRBJ2-7

cdr3_nt: TGTGCCAGCAGCCCGCGGGGCAGCGCTTACAATGAGCAGTTCTTC
cdr3_aa: CASSPRGSAYNEQFF
v_call: TRBV7-9
d_call: -
clone_size: few
j_call: TRBJ2-1

cdr3_nt: TGTGCCAGCAGCCCGGGACACCTTTGGGCTGAAGCTTTCTTT
cdr3_aa: CASSPGHLWAEAFF
v_call: TRBV5-5
d_call: -
clone_size: few
j_call: TRBJ1-1

cdr3_nt: TGTGCCAGCAGCCCCCCCGGACGTTTGCCAGCCACAGATACGCAGTATTTT
cdr3_aa: CASSPPGRLPATDTQYF
v_call: TRBV7-9
d_call: -
clone_size: few
j_call: TRBJ2-3

cdr3_nt: TGCGCCAGCAGCCAAGGGGGTACGCAGTATTTT
cdr3_aa: CASSQGGTQYF
v_call: TRBV4-3
d_call: -
clone_size: -
j_call: TRBJ2-3

cdr3_nt: TGCGCCAGCAGCTTACCCGGGACAGGGGTCGGCTACACCTTC
cdr3_aa: CASSLPGTGVGYTF
v_call: TRBV5-1
d_call: TRBD1
clone_size: many
j_call: TRBJ1-2

cdr3_nt: TGCAGCGTAATCCTCACAGGGAGGGCAGGCTATGGCTACACCTTC
cdr3_aa: CSVILTGRAGYGYTF
v_call: TRBV29-1
d_call: -
clone_size: -
j_call: TRBJ1-2

cdr3_nt: TGTGCTAGTGCCGCCGACAGGGGAAATTCACCCCTCCACTTT
cdr3_aa: CASAADRGNSPLHF
v_call: TRBV12-5
d_call: TRBD1
clone_size: many
j_call: TRBJ1-6

cdr3_nt: TGTGCCAGCGGAAGCTCCTACGAGCAGTACTTC
cdr3_aa: CASGSSYEQYF
v_call: TRBV27
d_call: -
clone_size: -
j_call: TRBJ2-7

cdr3_nt: TGTGCCAGCAACCGGGAATATGGCTACACCTTC
cdr3_aa: CASNREYGYTF
v_call: TRBV7-9
d_call: -
clone_size: many
j_call: TRBJ1-2